The 27 T cell receptor beta chains listed next were all sequenced from one sample in a study of T cell responses to AZD1222 COVID-19 vaccine. The table came from immunoSEQ multiplex PCR; TCRdb's copy has only in-frame clones and leaves some out. The repertoire holds about 97,000 clones, with 75% to 90% as singletons. The sequencing here drew on peripheral blood, taken on day 0 of AZD1222 vaccination. These receptors all come from an adult in good health.

The rearrangement uses TRBV19 and TRBJ2-3, with D perhaps assigned TRBD1 or TRBD2 (5 bases each). The CDR3 totals 15 residues. From germline, CDR1 is LNHDA and CDR2 SQIVND (reference sequence). Trimming shortened V by 3 bases and J by 1 base, and 11 bases separated the two germline ends. The CDR3 region has the DNA TGTGCCAGTAGTATTGGGGGAGTTGGCACAGATACGCAGTATTTT. This translates into CASSIGGVGTDTQYF.

V and J are TRBV19 and TRBJ2-2; 11 nucleotides agree with TRBD2. This CDR3 is 16 amino acids long. CDR1 is LNHDA, CDR2 SQIVND, per germline (reference sequence). Unmatched junction bases numbered 6, after V lost 3 bases and J lost 6 bases. The CDR3 DNA is TGTGCCAGTAGTATGAGAGAACTAGCGGGAGCCGGGGAGCTGTTTTTT. Protein: CASSMRELAGAGELFF.

This sequence joins TRBV9 and TRBJ1-2; D possibly corresponds to TRBD1 (5 bases). The CDR3 runs 13 residues. Germline V lookup: CDR1 SGDLS, CDR2 YYNGEE. Trimming removed 1 base at V and 8 bases at J, with 12 bases between. The CDR3 reads CASSVQGLGGYTF. The CDR3 nucleotides read TGTGCCAGCAGCGTACAGGGACTGGGGGGCTACACCTTC.

This clone appeared a single time. The rearrangement links TRBV6-5 to TRBJ2-3; 11 bases line up with TRBD2. CDR3 length equals 15 residues. CDR1 MNHEY and CDR2 SVGAGI come from the germline V gene. Trimming took 5 bases from V and 3 from J; bases not matched to a gene: 4. CDR3 bases: TGTGCCAGCAGTCGACTAGCGGGGCTAACAGATACGCAGTATTTT. Residues: CASSRLAGLTDTQYF.

The chain has TRBV5-5 and TRBJ2-5; tentative D call: TRBD1 (5 bases). CDR1 and CDR2 from the germline V gene are SGHKS and YYEKEE (reference sequence). This CDR3 spans 17 amino acids. V was shortened by 0 bases and J by 7 bases, with 22 bases between the two germline ends. CDR3 residues: CASSLVGGQGNSGTQYF. In nucleotides, the CDR3 is TGTGCCAGCAGCTTGGTTGGCGGTCAGGGTAACTCAGGGACCCAGTACTTC. The full variable domain, in which reference TRBV5-5 and TRBJ2-5 provide the parts outside the CDR3, is DAGVTQSPTHLIKTRGQQVTLRCSPISGHKSVSWYQQVLGQGPQFIFQYYEKEERGRGNFPDRFSARQFPNYSSELNVNALLLGDSALYLCASSLVGGQGNSGTQYFGPGTRLLVL.

This clone was picked up a small number of times. The CDR3 loop is CASSPDDGRNTEAFF. The CDR3 DNA follows: TGTGCCAGCAGCCCCGATGACGGGAGGAACACTGAAGCTTTCTTT. The rearrangement joins TRBV9 to TRBJ1-1; D not resolved. V lost 4 bases and J lost 1, with 14 bases in between. The CDR3 is 15 amino acids. Germline V lookup: CDR1 SGDLS, CDR2 YYNGEE.

This chain links TRBV7-2 with TRBJ2-1; perhaps TRBD2 as D (6 bases). This CDR3 has 14 amino acids. The ends were cut back, 0 bases at V and 6 bases at J, with 9 bases in the middle. From germline, CDR1 is SGHTA and CDR2 FQGNSA. The CDR3 reads CASSLALGSNEQFF. In nucleotides, the CDR3 is TGTGCCAGCAGCTTAGCGCTCGGGAGCAATGAGCAGTTCTTC.

CDR3 nucleotides: TGTGCCAGCAGTGAAGTAGCGGGAGGGCCCTACAATGAGCAGTTCTTC. It codes for CASSEVAGGPYNEQFF. The rearrangement joins TRBV27 to TRBJ2-1, with 11 bases matching TRBD2. The length of the CDR3 is 16 residues. The V gene end was trimmed by 5 bases and the J gene end by 2 bases; junction bases not matched to a gene: 5. Germline values: CDR1 MNHEY, CDR2 SMNVEV (reference sequence).

This clone came up once. The rearrangement links TRBV4-2 to TRBJ2-3, with D tentatively TRBD2 (5 bases). V lost 4 bases to trimming and J lost 0 bases, with 14 bases between them. The CDR3 runs 16 residues. The germline V gene has CDR1 LGHNA and CDR2 YNFKEQ. CDR3 in amino acids: CASSPALSGSTDTQYF. DNA of the CDR3: TGTGCCAGCAGCCCCGCCCTATCGGGGAGCACAGATACGCAGTATTTT.

The chain uses TRBV10-2 and TRBJ1-5; no reliable D call. The V end was cut by 3 bases, the J end by 8 bases, with 11 bases between. Germline-derived CDR1 and CDR2 are WSHSY and SAAADI. The CDR3 loop spans 13 amino acids. The CDR3 protein is CASSDLSIKPQHF. CDR3 bases: TGCGCCAGCAGTGATCTCTCCATCAAGCCCCAGCATTTT.

J is TRBJ1-2 and V is TRBV25-1; D perhaps matches TRBD1 (5 bases). The length of the CDR3 is 14 residues. Germline loops: CDR1 MGHDK, CDR2 SYGVNS. Trimming removed 2 bases at V and 3 bases at J, with 10 bases between. The DNA for the CDR3 is TGTGCCAGCAGTGAACTCAGGGATCACTATGGCTACACCTTC. It translates to CASSELRDHYGYTF.

V and J are TRBV7-2 and TRBJ1-5; the D gene is possibly TRBD1 (5 bases). In germline, CDR1 is SGHTA, CDR2 FQGNSA. This CDR3 contains 15 residues. V was shortened by 5 bases and J by 4 bases, with 15 bases between the two germline ends. CDR3 sequence reads: CASSLPPGQNQPQHF. The CDR3 region has the DNA TGTGCCAGCAGCCTCCCCCCAGGGCAAAATCAGCCCCAGCATTTT. Combining the CDR3 with reference TRBV7-2 and TRBJ1-5 gives the whole variable domain GAGVSQSPSNKVTEKGKDVELRCDPISGHTALYWYRQSLGQGLEFLIYFQGNSAPDKSGLPSDRFSAERTGGSVSTLTIQRTQQEDSAVYLCASSLPPGQNQPQHFGDGTRLSIL.

The V call is TRBV3-1 (or the pseudogene TRBV3-2), the J call TRBJ2-6, with D unresolved. CDR1 is LGHDT and CDR2 is YNNKEL in the germline V gene (reference sequence). The V end lost 0 bases, the J end lost 2 bases, and 11 bases lay between the germline ends. The CDR3 has 17 residues. The CDR3 spells CASSQDVRAAGANVLTF. In nucleotides, the CDR3 is TGTGCCAGCAGCCAAGATGTACGGGCAGCTGGGGCCAACGTCCTGACTTTC.

This clone is a singleton in its sample. V is TRBV6-4 and J is TRBJ1-1, with TRBD1 matching over 8 bases. This CDR3 is built from 15 residues. Germline V CDR1 and CDR2: MRHNA, SNTAGT. The V segment lost 5 bases and the J segment 6 bases; nucleotides outside the gene matches: 11. As DNA, the CDR3 is TGTGCCAGCAGTCAACAAGGACAGGGCTGGTCTGAAGCTTTCTTT. Translation: CASSQQGQGWSEAFF.

The rearrangement joins TRBV12-3 or TRBV12-4 to TRBJ1-5; a possible D gene is TRBD1 (5 bases). Trimming removed 10 bases from V and 5 bases from J, with 15 bases in between. The CDR3 spans 13 residues. The CDR3 protein is CANSRGVDQPQHF. CDR3 nucleotides: TGTGCCAACAGCAGAGGGGTGGATCAGCCCCAGCATTTT.

The DNA of the CDR3 is TGTGCCAGCCCCAAGGTGACGGGGTCCACTGAAGCTTTCTTT. Its translation: CASPKVTGSTEAFF. This chain uses TRBV6-5 with TRBJ1-1; D is uncertain. V shed 8 bases and J shed 4 bases, with 17 bases lying between them. The CDR3 is 14 amino acids. Germline CDR1 reads MNHEY; CDR2 reads SVGAGI.

The table lists this clone with many counts. The rearrangement joins TRBV4-1 to TRBJ1-3, with D tentatively TRBD1 (5 bases). This CDR3 is 15 amino acids long. Trimming cost V 0 bases and J 0 bases, with 6 bases left between them. Looked up from germline, CDR1 is MGHRA and CDR2 is YSYEKL. The CDR3 DNA reads TGCGCCAGCAGCCAAGAAGACAGCTCTGGAAACACCATATATTTT. This encodes CASSQEDSSGNTIYF.

The chain's CDR3 is CASALGIMNTEAFF. CDR3 DNA sequence: TGTGCCAGCGCATTGGGTATCATGAACACTGAAGCTTTCTTT. J is TRBJ1-1 and V is TRBV7-9; D not resolved. The germline V gene encodes CDR1 SEHNR and CDR2 FQNEAQ (reference sequence). V lost 8 bases and J 0 bases, leaving 13 bases between the germline ends. The CDR3 is 14 residues long.

V gene TRBV6-6 combines with J gene TRBJ1-1; 7 positions agree with TRBD1. The CDR3 runs to 14 residues. The junction had 6 bases not matched to a gene; V was cut back by 7 bases and J by 1 base. Per the germline V gene, CDR1 is MNHNY and CDR2 is SVGAGI (reference sequence). In DNA form, the CDR3 reads TGTGCCAGCAATTTACAGGGGAGGAACACTGAAGCTTTCTTT. It codes for CASNLQGRNTEAFF.

The genes are TRBV4-1 and TRBJ1-4; D is unclear. Germline CDR1 MGHRA, CDR2 YSYEKL. This CDR3 has 15 amino acids. Trimming removed 1 base at V and 1 base at J, with 7 bases between. CDR3 sequence reads: CASSQGGITNEKLFF. The CDR3 region has the DNA TGCGCCAGCAGCCAAGGTGGGATAACTAATGAAAAACTGTTTTTT.

V and J are TRBV9 and TRBJ2-1, with 8 bases identical to TRBD2. Germline values: CDR1 SGDLS, CDR2 YYNGEE. V lost 3 bases and J lost 6; bases outside the gene matches: 8. The CDR3 consists of 15 residues. The CDR3 sequence: CASSAGRGGRNEQFF. CDR3 bases: TGTGCCAGCAGCGCCGGACGGGGGGGCCGCAATGAGCAGTTCTTC.

The rearrangement uses TRBV7-2 and TRBJ2-2, with 8 positions matching TRBD2. J lost 5 bases, V lost 5 bases, and 16 bases had no gene match. CDR1 is SGHTA, CDR2 FQGNSA, per germline. This CDR3 is 18 amino acids long. The CDR3 is CASSRRTLSGGNTGELFF. CDR3 nucleotides: TGTGCCAGCAGCCGCAGGACCCTCAGCGGGGGAAATACCGGGGAGCTGTTTTTT.

The CDR3 sequence is CASSLDRSGIGEQYF. CDR3 in DNA: TGTGCCAGCAGCTTAGATCGTTCCGGCATCGGCGAGCAGTACTTC. The rearrangement joins TRBV7-8 to TRBJ2-7; D call uncertain. The CDR3 has 15 residues. Germline assignment: CDR1 SGHVS and CDR2 FQNEAQ. With 1 base removed from V and 6 bases from J, the gap between germline ends came to 16 bases.

V is TRBV9 and J is TRBJ2-5; TRBD1 might be the D (5 bases). Deletions cut 4 bases from V and 1 base from J, with 8 bases between. The CDR3 spans 13 residues. From germline, CDR1 is SGDLS and CDR2 YYNGEE. The CDR3: CASSRQIQETQYF. The CDR3 nucleotides are TGTGCCAGCAGCCGACAGATCCAAGAGACCCAGTACTTC.

The chain recombines TRBV7-2 with TRBJ2-3; D is possibly TRBD1 or TRBD2 (6 bases each). V lost 1 base, J lost 5 bases, and 13 bases lay in between. The germline CDR1 and CDR2 sequences are SGHTA and FQGNSA. The CDR3 has 15 amino acids. CDR3 sequence: CASSLGGAHRDTQYF. The CDR3 bases are TGTGCCAGCAGCTTAGGGGGGGCCCACAGAGATACGCAGTATTTT.

This chain joins TRBV7-2 and TRBJ2-1; D remains unclear. CDR3 length: 14 residues. CDR1 SGHTA and CDR2 FQGNSA come from the germline V gene. The ends were cut back, 2 bases at V and 0 bases at J, with 5 bases in the middle. The CDR3 region has the DNA TGTGCCAGCAGCTTAACGAACTCCTACAATGAGCAGTTCTTC. It is translated as CASSLTNSYNEQFF.

The rearrangement links TRBV12-3 or TRBV12-4 to TRBJ1-5; 7 bases match TRBD1. There are 13 residues in the CDR3. V dropped 8 bases and J dropped 2; count of bases not matched to a gene: 3. The CDR3: CASLGTGNQPQHF. CDR3 coding DNA: TGTGCCAGCCTCGGGACAGGCAATCAGCCCCAGCATTTT.